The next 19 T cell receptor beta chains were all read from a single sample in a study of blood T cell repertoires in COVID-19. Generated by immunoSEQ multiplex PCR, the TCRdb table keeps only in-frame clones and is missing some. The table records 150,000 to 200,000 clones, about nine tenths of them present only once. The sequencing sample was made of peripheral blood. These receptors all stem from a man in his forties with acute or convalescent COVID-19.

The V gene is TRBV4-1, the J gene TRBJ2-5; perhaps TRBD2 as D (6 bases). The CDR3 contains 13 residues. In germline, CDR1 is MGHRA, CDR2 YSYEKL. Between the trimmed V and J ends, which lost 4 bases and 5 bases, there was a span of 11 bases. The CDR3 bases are TGCGCCAGCAGCCCGACTAGATTTGAGACCCAGTACTTC. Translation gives CASSPTRFETQYF.

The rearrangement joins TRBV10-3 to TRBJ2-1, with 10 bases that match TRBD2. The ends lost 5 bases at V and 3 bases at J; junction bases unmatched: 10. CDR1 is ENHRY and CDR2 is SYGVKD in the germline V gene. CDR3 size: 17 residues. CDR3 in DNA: TGTGCCATCAGTCACGACTGGCTAGCGGGGGACTACAATGAGCAGTTCTTC. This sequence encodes CAISHDWLAGDYNEQFF.

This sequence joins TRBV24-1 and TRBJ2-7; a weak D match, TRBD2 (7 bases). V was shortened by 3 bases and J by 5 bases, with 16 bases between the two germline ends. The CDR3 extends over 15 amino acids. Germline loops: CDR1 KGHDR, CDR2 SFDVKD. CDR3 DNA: TGTGCCACCAGTGATAACGGGGGGCCTGCGCACGAGCAGTACTTC. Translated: CATSDNGGPAHEQYF.

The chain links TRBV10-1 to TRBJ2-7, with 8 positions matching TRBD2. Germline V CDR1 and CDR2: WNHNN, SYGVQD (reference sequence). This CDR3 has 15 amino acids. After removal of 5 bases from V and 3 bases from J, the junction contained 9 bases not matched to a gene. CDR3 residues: CASSLGGAQGYEQYF. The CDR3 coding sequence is TGCGCCAGCAGTCTCGGGGGGGCTCAAGGCTACGAGCAGTACTTC.

The CDR3 DNA reads TGCAGTGCTAGTAATCCTCGGGACTTCAACACTGAAGCTTTCTTT. Translated: CSASNPRDFNTEAFF. The rearrangement links TRBV20-1 to TRBJ1-1, with D perhaps TRBD1 (5 bases). The V gene lost 3 bases and the J gene lost 2 bases, with 16 bases spanning the gap. The CDR3 runs 15 residues. CDR1 is DFQATT, CDR2 SNEGSKA, per germline (reference sequence).

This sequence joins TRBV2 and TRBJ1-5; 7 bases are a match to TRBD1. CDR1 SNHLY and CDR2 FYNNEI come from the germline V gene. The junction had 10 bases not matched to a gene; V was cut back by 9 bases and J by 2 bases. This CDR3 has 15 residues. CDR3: CASSRTGGGNQPQHF. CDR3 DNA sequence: TGTGCCAGTAGTAGGACAGGTGGAGGCAATCAGCCCCAGCATTTT.

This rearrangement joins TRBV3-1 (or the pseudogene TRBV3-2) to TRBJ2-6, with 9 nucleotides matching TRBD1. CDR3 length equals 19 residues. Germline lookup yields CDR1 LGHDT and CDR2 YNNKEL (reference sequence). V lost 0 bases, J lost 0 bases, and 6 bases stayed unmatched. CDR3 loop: CASSQDYRTGDSGANVLTF. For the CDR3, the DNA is TGTGCCAGCAGCCAAGATTATCGGACAGGGGACTCTGGGGCCAACGTCCTGACTTTC.

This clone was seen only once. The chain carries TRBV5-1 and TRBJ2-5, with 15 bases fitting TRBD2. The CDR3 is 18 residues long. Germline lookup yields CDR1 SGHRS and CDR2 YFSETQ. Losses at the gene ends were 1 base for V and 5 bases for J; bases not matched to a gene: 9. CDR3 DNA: TGCGCCAGCAGCTTGATATCGCGGACTAGCGGGGGGGCGGAGACCCAGTACTTC. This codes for CASSLISRTSGGAETQYF.

The chain's CDR3 is CASMRTGQNEQYF. DNA of the CDR3: TGTGCCAGCATGAGGACAGGGCAGAACGAGCAGTACTTC. The genes are TRBV25-1 and TRBJ2-7, with 8 nucleotides matching TRBD1. CDR1 is MGHDK, CDR2 SYGVNS, per germline. This CDR3 has 13 amino acids. V was pared by 7 bases and J by 5 bases, with 7 bases of the junction left unmatched.

The CDR3 is CASSFSSATDTQYF. In DNA, the CDR3 is TGTGCCAGCAGCTTCTCTAGCGCCACAGATACGCAGTATTTT. The genes are TRBV7-2 and TRBJ2-3; tentative D call: TRBD2 (6 bases). The CDR3 extends over 14 amino acids. Germline V gene sequence: CDR1 SGHTA, CDR2 FQGNSA. V was clipped by 3 bases and J by 2 bases, with 9 bases between them.

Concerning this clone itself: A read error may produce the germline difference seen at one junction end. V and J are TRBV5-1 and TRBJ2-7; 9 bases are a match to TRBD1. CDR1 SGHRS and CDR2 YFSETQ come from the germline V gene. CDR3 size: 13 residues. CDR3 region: CASSSGQGIPTNF. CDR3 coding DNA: TGCGCCAGCAGCTCCGGACAGGGGATTCCCACCAACTTC. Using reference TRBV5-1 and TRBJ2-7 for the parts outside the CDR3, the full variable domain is KAGVTQTPRYLIKTRGQQVTLSCSPISGHRSVSWYQQTPGQGLQFLFEYFSETQRNKGNFPGRFSGRQFSNSRSEMNVSTLELGDSALYLCASSSGQGIPTNFGPGTRLTVT.

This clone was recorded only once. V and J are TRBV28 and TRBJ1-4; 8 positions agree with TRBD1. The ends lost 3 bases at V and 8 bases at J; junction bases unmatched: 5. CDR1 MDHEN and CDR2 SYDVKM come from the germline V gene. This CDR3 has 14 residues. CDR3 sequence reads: CASSLDRVDEKLFF. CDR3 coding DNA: TGTGCCAGCAGTTTGGACAGGGTCGACGAAAAACTGTTTTTT. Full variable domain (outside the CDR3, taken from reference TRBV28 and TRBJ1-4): DVKVTQSSRYLVKRTGEKVFLECVQDMDHENMFWYRQDPGLGLRLIYFSYDVKMKEKGDIPEGYSVSREKKERFSLILESASTNQTSMYLCASSLDRVDEKLFFGSGTQLSVL.

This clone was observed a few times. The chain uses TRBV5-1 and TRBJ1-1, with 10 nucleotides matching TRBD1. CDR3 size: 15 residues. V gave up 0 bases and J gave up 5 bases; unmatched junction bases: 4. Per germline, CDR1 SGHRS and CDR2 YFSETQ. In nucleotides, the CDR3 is TGCGCCAGCAGCTTGGAGGGGACAGGGGCTACTGAAGCTTTCTTT. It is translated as CASSLEGTGATEAFF.

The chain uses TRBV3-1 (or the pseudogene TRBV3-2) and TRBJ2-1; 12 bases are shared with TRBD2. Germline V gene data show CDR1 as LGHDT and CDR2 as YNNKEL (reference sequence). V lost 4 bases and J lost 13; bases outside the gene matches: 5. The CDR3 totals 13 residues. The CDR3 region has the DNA TGTGCCAGCAGCCCCCGACTAGCGGGGGACCAGTTCTTC. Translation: CASSPRLAGDQFF.

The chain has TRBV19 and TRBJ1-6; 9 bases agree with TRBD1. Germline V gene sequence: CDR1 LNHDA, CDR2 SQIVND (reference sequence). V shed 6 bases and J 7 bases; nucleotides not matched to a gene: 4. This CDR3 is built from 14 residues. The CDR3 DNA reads TGTGCCAGTAGGACCGGGACAGGGAATTCACCCCTCCACTTT. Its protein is CASRTGTGNSPLHF.

CDR3 in amino acids: CASRVRGLDTGELFF. The CDR3 DNA is TGTGCCAGTAGAGTCAGGGGGCTGGACACCGGGGAGCTGTTTTTT. This chain uses TRBV19 with TRBJ2-2; 8 bases are shared with TRBD1. CDR1 is LNHDA and CDR2 is SQIVND in the germline V gene (reference sequence). The V segment lost 6 bases and the J segment 3 bases; nucleotides outside the gene matches: 6. The CDR3 has 15 amino acids.

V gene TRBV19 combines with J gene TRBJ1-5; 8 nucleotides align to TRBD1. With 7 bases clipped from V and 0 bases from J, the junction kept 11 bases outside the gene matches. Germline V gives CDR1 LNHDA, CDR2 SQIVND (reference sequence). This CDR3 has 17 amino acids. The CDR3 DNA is TGTGCCAGTAAACCGGGACAGGTATGGAATAGCAATCAGCCCCAGCATTTT. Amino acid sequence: CASKPGQVWNSNQPQHF.

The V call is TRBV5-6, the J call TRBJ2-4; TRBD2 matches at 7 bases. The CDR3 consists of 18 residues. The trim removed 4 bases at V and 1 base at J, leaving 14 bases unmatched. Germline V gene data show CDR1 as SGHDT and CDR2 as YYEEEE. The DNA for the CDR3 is TGTGCCAGCAGCCCCCCGGGGGGAATCGGGTCGGCCAAAAACATTCAGTACTTC. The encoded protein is CASSPPGGIGSAKNIQYF.

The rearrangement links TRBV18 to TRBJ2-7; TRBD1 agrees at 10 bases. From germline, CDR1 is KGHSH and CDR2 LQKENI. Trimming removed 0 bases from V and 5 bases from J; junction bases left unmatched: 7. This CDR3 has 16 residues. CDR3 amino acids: CASSPPRRDRGHEQYF. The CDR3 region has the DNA TGTGCCAGCTCACCACCTAGGCGGGACAGGGGTCACGAGCAGTACTTC.